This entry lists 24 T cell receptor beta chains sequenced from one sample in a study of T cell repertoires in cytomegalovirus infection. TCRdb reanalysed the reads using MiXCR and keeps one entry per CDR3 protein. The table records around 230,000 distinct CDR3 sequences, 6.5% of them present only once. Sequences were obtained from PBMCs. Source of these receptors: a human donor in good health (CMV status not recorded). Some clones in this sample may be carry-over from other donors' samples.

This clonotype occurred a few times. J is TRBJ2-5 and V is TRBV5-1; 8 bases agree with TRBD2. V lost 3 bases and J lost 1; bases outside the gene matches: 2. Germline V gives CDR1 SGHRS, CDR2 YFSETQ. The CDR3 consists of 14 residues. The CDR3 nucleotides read TGCGCCAGCAGCTCCGGGGGGGGCCAAGAGACCCAGTACTTC. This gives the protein CASSSGGGQETQYF.

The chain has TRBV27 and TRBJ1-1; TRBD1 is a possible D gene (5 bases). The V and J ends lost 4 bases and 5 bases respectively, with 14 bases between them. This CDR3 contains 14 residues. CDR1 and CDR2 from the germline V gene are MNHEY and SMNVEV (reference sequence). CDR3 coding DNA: TGTGCCAGCAGTTCAGCAGGGATGGGGACTGAAGCTTTCTTT. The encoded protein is CASSSAGMGTEAFF.

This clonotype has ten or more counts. The CDR3 here is CASSGVNSNQPQHF. The CDR3 DNA reads TGTGCCAGCAGCGGTGTGAATAGCAATCAGCCCCAGCATTTT. The gene calls are TRBV11-2 and TRBJ1-5; D not certain. CDR1 and CDR2 from the germline V gene are SGHAT and FQNNGV. With 5 bases removed from V and 0 bases from J, the gap between germline ends came to 8 bases. The CDR3 is 14 residues long.

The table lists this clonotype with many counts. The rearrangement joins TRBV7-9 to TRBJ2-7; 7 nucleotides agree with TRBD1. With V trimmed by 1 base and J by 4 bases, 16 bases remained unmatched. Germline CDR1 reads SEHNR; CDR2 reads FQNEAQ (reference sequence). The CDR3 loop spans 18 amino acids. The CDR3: CASSLGVGQEWGLYEQYF. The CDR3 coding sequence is TGTGCCAGCAGCTTAGGGGTTGGACAGGAATGGGGATTATACGAGCAGTACTTC. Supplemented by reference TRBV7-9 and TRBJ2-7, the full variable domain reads DTGVSQNPRHKITKRGQNVTFRCDPISEHNRLYWYRQTLGQGPEFLTYFQNEAQLEKSRLLSDRFSAERPKGSFSTLEIQRTEQGDSAMYLCASSLGVGQEWGLYEQYFGPGTRLTVT.

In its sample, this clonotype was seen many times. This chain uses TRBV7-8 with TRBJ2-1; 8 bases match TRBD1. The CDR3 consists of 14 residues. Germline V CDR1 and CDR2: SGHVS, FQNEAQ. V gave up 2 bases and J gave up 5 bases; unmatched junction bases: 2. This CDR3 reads CASSLQGAHNEQFF. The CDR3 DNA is TGTGCCAGCAGCTTACAGGGGGCTCACAATGAGCAGTTCTTC.

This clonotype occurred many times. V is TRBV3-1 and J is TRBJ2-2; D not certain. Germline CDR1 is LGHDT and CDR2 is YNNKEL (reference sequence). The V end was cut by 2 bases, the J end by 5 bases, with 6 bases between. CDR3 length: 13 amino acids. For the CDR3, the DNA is TGTGCCAGCAGCCAAACCCGAACCGGGGAGCTGTTTTTT. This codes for CASSQTRTGELFF.

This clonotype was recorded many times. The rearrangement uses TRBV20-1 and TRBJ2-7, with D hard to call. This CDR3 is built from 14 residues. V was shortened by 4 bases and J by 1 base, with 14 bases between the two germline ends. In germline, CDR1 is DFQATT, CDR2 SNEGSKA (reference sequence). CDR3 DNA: TGCAGTGCTACGACCCCGCATTTTTCCTACGAGCAGTACTTC. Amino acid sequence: CSATTPHFSYEQYF.

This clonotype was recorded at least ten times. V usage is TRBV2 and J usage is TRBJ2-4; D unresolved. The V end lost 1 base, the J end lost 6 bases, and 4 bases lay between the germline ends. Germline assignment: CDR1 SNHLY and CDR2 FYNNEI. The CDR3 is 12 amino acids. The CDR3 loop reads CASSEGTNIQYF. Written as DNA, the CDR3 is TGTGCCAGCAGTGAAGGGACAAACATTCAGTACTTC.

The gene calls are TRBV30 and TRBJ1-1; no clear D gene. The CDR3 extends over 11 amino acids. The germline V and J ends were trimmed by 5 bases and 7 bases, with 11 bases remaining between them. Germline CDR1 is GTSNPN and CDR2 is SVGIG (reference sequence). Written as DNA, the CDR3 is TGTGCCTGGGTGGACGGGTATGAAGCTTTCTTT. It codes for CAWVDGYEAFF.

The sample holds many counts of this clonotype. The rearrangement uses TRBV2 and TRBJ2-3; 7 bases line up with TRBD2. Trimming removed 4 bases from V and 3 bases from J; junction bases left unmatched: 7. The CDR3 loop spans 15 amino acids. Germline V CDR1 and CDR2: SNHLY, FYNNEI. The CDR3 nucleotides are TGTGCCAGCAGTGGGGGGGGGTTTTGGACAGATACGCAGTATTTT. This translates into CASSGGGFWTDTQYF.

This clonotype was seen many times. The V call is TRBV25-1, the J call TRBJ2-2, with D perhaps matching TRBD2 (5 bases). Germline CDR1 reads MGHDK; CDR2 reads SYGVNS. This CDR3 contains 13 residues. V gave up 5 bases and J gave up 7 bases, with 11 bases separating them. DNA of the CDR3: TGTGCCAGCAGTCTGGGAGCCGACGGGGAGCTGTTTTTT. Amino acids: CASSLGADGELFF.

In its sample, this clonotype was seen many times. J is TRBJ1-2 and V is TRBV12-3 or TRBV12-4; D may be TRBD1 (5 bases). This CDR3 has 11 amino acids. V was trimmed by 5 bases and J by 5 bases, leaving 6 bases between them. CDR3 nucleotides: TGTGCCAGCAGTGCAGGGTATGGCTACACCTTC. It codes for CASSAGYGYTF.

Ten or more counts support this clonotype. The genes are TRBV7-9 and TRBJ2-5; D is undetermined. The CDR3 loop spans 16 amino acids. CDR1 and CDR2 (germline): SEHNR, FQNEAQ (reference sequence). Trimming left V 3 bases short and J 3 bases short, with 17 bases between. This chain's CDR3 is CASSFPPRRGEETQYF. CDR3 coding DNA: TGTGCCAGCAGCTTCCCCCCCCGACGCGGCGAAGAGACCCAGTACTTC.

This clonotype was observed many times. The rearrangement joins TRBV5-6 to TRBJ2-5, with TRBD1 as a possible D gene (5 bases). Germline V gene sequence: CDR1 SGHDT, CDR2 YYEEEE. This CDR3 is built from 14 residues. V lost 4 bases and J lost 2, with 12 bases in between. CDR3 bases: TGTGCCAGCAGCGAGCCGTACAGGCAAGAGACCCAGTACTTC. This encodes CASSEPYRQETQYF.

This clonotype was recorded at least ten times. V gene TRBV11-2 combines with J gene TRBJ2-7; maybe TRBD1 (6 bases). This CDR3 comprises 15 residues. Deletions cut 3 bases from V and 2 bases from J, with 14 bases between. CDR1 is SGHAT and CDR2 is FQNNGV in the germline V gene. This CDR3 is CASSFGTRETYEQYF. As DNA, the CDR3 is TGTGCCAGCAGCTTCGGGACAAGAGAGACCTACGAGCAGTACTTC.

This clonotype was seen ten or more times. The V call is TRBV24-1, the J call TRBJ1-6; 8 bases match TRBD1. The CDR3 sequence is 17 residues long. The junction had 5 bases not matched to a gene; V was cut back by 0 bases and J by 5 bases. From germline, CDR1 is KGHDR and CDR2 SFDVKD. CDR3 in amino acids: CATSDLRTGLNNSPLHF. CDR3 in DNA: TGTGCCACCAGTGATTTGAGGACAGGGTTGAATAATTCACCCCTCCACTTT.

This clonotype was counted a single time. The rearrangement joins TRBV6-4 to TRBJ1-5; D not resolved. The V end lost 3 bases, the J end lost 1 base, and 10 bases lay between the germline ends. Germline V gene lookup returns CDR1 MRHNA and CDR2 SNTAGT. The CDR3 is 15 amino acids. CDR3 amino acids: CASSEVWGSNQPQHF. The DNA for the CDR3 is TGTGCCAGCAGTGAAGTATGGGGAAGCAATCAGCCCCAGCATTTT.

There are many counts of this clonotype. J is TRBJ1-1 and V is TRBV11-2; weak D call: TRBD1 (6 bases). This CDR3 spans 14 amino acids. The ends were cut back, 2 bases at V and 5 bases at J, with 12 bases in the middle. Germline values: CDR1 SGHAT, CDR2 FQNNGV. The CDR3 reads CASSLSYRGTEAFF. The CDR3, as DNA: TGTGCCAGCAGCTTATCTTATAGGGGGACTGAAGCTTTCTTT.

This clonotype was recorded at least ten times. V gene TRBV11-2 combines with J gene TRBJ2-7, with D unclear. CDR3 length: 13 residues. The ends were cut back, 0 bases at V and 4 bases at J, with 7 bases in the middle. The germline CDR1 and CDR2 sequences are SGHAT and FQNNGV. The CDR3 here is CASSLEAPYEQYF. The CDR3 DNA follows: TGTGCCAGCAGCTTAGAAGCCCCTTACGAGCAGTACTTC.

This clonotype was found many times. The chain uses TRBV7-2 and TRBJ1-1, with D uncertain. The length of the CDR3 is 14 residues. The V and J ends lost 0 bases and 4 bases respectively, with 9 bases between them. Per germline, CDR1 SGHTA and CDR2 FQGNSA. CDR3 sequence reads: CASSLAHGSTEAFF. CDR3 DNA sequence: TGTGCCAGCAGCTTAGCGCATGGGTCCACTGAAGCTTTCTTT. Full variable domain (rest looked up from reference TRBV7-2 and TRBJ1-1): GAGVSQSPSNKVTEKGKDVELRCDPISGHTALYWYRQSLGQGLEFLIYFQGNSAPDKSGLPSDRFSAERTGGSVSTLTIQRTQQEDSAVYLCASSLAHGSTEAFFGQGTRLTVV.

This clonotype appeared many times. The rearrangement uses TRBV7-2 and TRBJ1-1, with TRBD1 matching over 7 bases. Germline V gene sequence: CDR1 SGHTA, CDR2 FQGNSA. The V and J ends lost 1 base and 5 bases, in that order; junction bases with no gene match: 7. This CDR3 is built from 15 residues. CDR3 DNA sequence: TGTGCCAGCAGCTTAGTTACAGGGGCAAGGACTGAAGCTTTCTTT. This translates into CASSLVTGARTEAFF.

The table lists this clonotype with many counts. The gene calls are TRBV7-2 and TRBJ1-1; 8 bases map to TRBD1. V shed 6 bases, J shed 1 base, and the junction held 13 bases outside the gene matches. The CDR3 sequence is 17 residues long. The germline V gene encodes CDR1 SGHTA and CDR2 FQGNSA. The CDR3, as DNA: TGTGCCAGCAGTTTGAGAGGGACTGGACAGGGGAACACTGAAGCTTTCTTT. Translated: CASSLRGTGQGNTEAFF.

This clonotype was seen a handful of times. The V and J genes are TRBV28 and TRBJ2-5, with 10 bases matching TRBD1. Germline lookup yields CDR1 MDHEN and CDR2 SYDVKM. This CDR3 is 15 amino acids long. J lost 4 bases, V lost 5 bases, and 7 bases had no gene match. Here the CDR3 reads CASSLRGQGGETQYF. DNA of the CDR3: TGTGCCAGCAGTCTAAGAGGACAGGGGGGAGAGACCCAGTACTTC.

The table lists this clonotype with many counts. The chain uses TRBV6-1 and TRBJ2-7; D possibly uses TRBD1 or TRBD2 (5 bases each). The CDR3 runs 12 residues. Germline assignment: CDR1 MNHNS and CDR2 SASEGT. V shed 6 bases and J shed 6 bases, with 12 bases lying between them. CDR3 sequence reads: CASRPRGSEQYF. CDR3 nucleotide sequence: TGTGCCAGCAGGCCCCGGGGCTCCGAGCAGTACTTC.